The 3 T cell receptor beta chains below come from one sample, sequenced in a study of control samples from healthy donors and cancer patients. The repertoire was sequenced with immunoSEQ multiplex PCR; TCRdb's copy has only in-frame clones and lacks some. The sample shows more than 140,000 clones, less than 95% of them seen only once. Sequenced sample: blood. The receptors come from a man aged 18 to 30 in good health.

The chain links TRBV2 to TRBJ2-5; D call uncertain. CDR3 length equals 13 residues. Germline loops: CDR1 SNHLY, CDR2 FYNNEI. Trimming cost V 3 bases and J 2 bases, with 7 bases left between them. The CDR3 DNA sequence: TGTGCCAGCAGTGAGGGTATGCAAGAGACCCAGTACTTC. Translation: CASSEGMQETQYF.

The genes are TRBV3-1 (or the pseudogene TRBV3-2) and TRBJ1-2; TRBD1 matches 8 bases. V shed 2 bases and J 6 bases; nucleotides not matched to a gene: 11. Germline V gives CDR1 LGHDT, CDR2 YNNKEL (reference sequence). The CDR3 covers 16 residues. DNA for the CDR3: TGTGCCAGCAGCCAACCCACGGGCAGGGGGCGGGATGGCTACACCTTC. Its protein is CASSQPTGRGRDGYTF.

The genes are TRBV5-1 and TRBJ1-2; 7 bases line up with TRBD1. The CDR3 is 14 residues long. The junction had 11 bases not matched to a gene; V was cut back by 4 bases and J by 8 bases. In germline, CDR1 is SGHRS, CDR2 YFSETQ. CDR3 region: CASSGGDSLQGYTF. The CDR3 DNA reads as TGCGCCAGCAGCGGCGGGGACAGTTTGCAGGGCTACACCTTC.